This is a list of T cell receptor beta chains from one sample in a study of regulatory T cells in long-lasting Graves disease. TCRdb itself ran the multiplex PCR reads through MiXCR, one entry per CDR3 protein. This table has around 420,000 distinct CDR3 sequences, 14% to 15% appearing once. These records were also assigned to another study, of T cells in Graves' hyperthyroidism and ophthalmopathy.

Sequencing used peripheral blood mononuclear cells (PBMCs), obtained at new diagnosis, from a patient treated with antithyroid drugs. All receptors derive from a middle-aged woman with Graves disease. The CDR3 runs from the conserved cysteine through the conserved F or W. Fields, in order: clone size, D gene, CDR3 length, J gene, V gene, CDR3 DNA, CDR3 protein. The D gene is left open where the match is weak. Part of the rows lack a size; the others show once, few, many or a class for expanded clones.

NA	TRBD2	15	TRBJ2-3	TRBV20-1	TGCAGTGCTAGAGATAACAGGCGACTAGCGGAGGAGCAGTATTTT	CSARDNRRLAEEQYF
many	NA	16	TRBJ2-6	TRBV29-1	TGCAGCGCGGTGTGGGACGGCAGCTCTGGGGCCAACGTCCTGACTTTC	CSAVWDGSSGANVLTF
many	TRBD1	15	TRBJ1-2	TRBV11-2	TGTGCCAGCAGCTTGAATGGACAGGGAAGCTATGGCTACACCTTC	CASSLNGQGSYGYTF
many	TRBD1	16	TRBJ2-1	TRBV2	TGTGCCAGCAGTGAATTAGGGACAGGTACCTACAATGAGCAGTTCTTC	CASSELGTGTYNEQFF
many	NA	17	TRBJ1-5	TRBV28	TGTGCCAGCAGTTCGACCGGGGGACGGGTGAGCAATCAGCCCCAGCATTTT	CASSSTGGRVSNQPQHF
many	NA	13	TRBJ2-5	TRBV28	TGTGCCAGCAGTTTCTTCAAACAAGAGACCCAGTACTTC	CASSFFKQETQYF
many	TRBD2	15	TRBJ2-2	TRBV20-1	TGCAGTGCTCGCCCTGAGGGACTAGCATCCGGGGAGCTGTTTTTT	CSARPEGLASGELFF
many	NA	11	TRBJ1-2	TRBV12-3/TRBV12-4	TGTGCCAGCAGTCATTTCCATGGCTACACCTTC	CASSHFHGYTF
NA	TRBD1	15	TRBJ1-5	TRBV28	TGTGCCAGCACCCCCTGGACAGGGGGATCTCAGCCCCAGCATTTT	CASTPWTGGSQPQHF
NA	TRBD2	18	TRBJ2-2	TRBV6-4	TGTGCCAGCATTTGGACTAGCGGGAGGGTCGTGAACACCGGGGAGCTGTTTTTT	CASIWTSGRVVNTGELFF
many	TRBD1	14	TRBJ2-7	TRBV28	TGTGCCAGCAGTTCATACAGGGGGCCCGGCGAGCAGTACTTC	CASSSYRGPGEQYF
few	NA	13	TRBJ2-1	TRBV29-1	TGCAGCACCAGGACAAGCTCCTACAATGAGCAGTTCTTC	CSTRTSSYNEQFF
many	NA	13	TRBJ1-5	TRBV6-1	TGTGCCAGCACCGAAGGGGGGTATCAGCCCCAGCATTTT	CASTEGGYQPQHF
many	NA	12	TRBJ1-1	TRBV12-5	TGTGCTAGTGGCCATGGGACCGCTCCTGCTTTCTTT	CASGHGTAPAFF
NA	TRBD2	15	TRBJ2-7	TRBV29-1	TGCAGCGTGGGACTAGCGGGTAGTGGGTCCTACGAGCAGTACTTC	CSVGLAGSGSYEQYF
NA	NA	13	TRBJ1-6	TRBV19	TGTGCCAGCGCGGATGCTTATAATTCACCCCTCCACTTT	CASADAYNSPLHF
many	TRBD1	15	TRBJ2-5	TRBV12-3/TRBV12-4	TGTGCCAGCAGCCCCGGGACAGGGGGCGGGGAGACCCAGTACTTC	CASSPGTGGGETQYF
many	TRBD1	15	TRBJ2-5	TRBV12-3/TRBV12-4	TGTGCCAGCAAAAACCGGGACAGGGGTGGCGAGACCCAGTACTTC	CASKNRDRGGETQYF
NA	NA	14	TRBJ1-5	TRBV6-2/TRBV6-3	TGTGCCAGCAGTGATTCAGGGGCCCTGGGGCCCCAGCATTTT	CASSDSGALGPQHF
few	NA	17	TRBJ2-2	TRBV4-3	TGCGCCAGCAGCCAAGATCTGGGCCTGGGGGCCCACGGGGAGCTGTTTTTT	CASSQDLGLGAHGELFF
many	TRBD2	15	TRBJ2-5	TRBV30	TGTGCCTGGAGGGTTTCGGGGGGGCAGCGGGAGACCCAGTACTTC	CAWRVSGGQRETQYF
NA	TRBD2	15	TRBJ2-3	TRBV7-2	TGTGCCAGCAGCCGTAGCGGGAGGGACACAGATACGCAGTATTTT	CASSRSGRDTDTQYF
few	TRBD2	16	TRBJ2-7	TRBV7-3	TGTGCCAGCAGCTTACGGGCTAGCGGGGCTCTCTACGAGCAGTACTTC	CASSLRASGALYEQYF
many	TRBD1	13	TRBJ1-1	TRBV2	TGTGCCAGCACCCGGGACAGGGGGAATGAAGCTTTCTTT	CASTRDRGNEAFF
few	TRBD2	19	TRBJ2-1	TRBV14	TGTGCCAGCAGCCAAGATCGGCTAGCGGGCAAAATTTCCTACAATGAGCAGTTCTTC	CASSQDRLAGKISYNEQFF
many	NA	15	TRBJ1-1	TRBV7-2	TGTGCCAGCAGCACTAGACCCCTCCCGAACACTGAAGCTTTCTTT	CASSTRPLPNTEAFF
many	NA	18	TRBJ2-1	TRBV19	TGTGCCAGTAGTATAGAGGACACCTCCCTATCATCCCACAATGAGCAGTTCTTC	CASSIEDTSLSSHNEQFF
many	TRBD1	13	TRBJ2-1	TRBV7-9	TGTGCCAGCAGCTCGGGACAGATCCATGAGCAGTTCTTC	CASSSGQIHEQFF
few	NA	16	TRBJ2-2	TRBV4-1	TGCGCCAGCAGCCAATTACTGGGGGCGCGGGCCGGGGAGCTGTTTTTT	CASSQLLGARAGELFF
many	NA	13	TRBJ2-5	TRBV5-5	TGTGCCAGCAGCTTTTTGGGGGCCGAGACCCAGTACTTC	CASSFLGAETQYF
many	TRBD1	14	TRBJ2-2	TRBV28	TGTGCCAGCAGCCTCTACAGGGGGCCTGGGGAGCTGTTTTTT	CASSLYRGPGELFF
few	TRBD1	14	TRBJ2-2	TRBV29-1	TGCAGCGTTTACAGGGGTTCGGGCACCGGGGAGCTGTTTTTT	CSVYRGSGTGELFF
NA	NA	16	TRBJ1-2	TRBV19	TGTGCCAGTAGTAGCGGACAGATTAATATTATATATGGCTACACCTTC	CASSSGQINIIYGYTF
few	NA	13	TRBJ1-1	TRBV27	TGTGCCAGCACCTGGACGGAGAACACTGAAGCTTTCTTT	CASTWTENTEAFF
many	TRBD1	12	TRBJ2-1	TRBV30	TGTGCCTGGAAGCAGGGGGTATATGAGCAGTTCTTC	CAWKQGVYEQFF
many	TRBD2	16	TRBJ2-1	TRBV14	TGTGCCAGCAGCCAAGATGCGGGAGGCTGGAACAATGAGCAGTTCTTC	CASSQDAGGWNNEQFF
many	TRBD2	15	TRBJ2-3	TRBV5-1	TGTGCCAGCAGCCTGACTAGCGGGAGAACAGATACGCAGTATTTT	CASSLTSGRTDTQYF
many	NA	15	TRBJ1-2	TRBV27	TGTGCCAGCAGTTTGCGTGGTTCGGGGGACTATGGCTACACCTTC	CASSLRGSGDYGYTF
many	NA	13	TRBJ2-1	TRBV20-1	TGCAGTGCTAGCCGGGGAACCTACAATGAGCAGTTCTTC	CSASRGTYNEQFF
NA	NA	13	TRBJ2-3	TRBV6-1	TGTGCCAGCAGCTCATCTTCTCCAGATACGCAGTATTTT	CASSSSSPDTQYF
many	TRBD2	15	TRBJ2-7	TRBV5-1	TGCGCCAGCAGCGACCCGACTAGCGGAAATTACGAGCAGTACTTC	CASSDPTSGNYEQYF
many	TRBD2	17	TRBJ2-1	TRBV6-2/TRBV6-3	TGTGCCAGCAGTGATCCAGGGACTAGCGGGAGTCGAAATGAGCAGTTCTTC	CASSDPGTSGSRNEQFF
many	NA	12	TRBJ1-2	TRBV12-3/TRBV12-4	TGTGCCAGCTCCAATTGGGTCTATGGCTACACCTTC	CASSNWVYGYTF
few	NA	12	TRBJ2-1	TRBV6-1	TGTGCCAGCAGAGGTCCTACGACCCAGCAGTTCTTC	CASRGPTTQQFF
NA	NA	13	TRBJ2-1	TRBV15	TGTGCCACCAGCAGAGAACTTAACAATGAGCAGTTCTTC	CATSRELNNEQFF
many	NA	15	TRBJ2-7	TRBV3-1	TGTGCCAGCAGCCAAGATCCCACGGCTTCCTACGAGCAGTACTTC	CASSQDPTASYEQYF
many	NA	16	TRBJ2-3	TRBV5-1	TGCGCCAGCAGCGGCTCACAGGGAGCCGGCACAGATACGCAGTATTTT	CASSGSQGAGTDTQYF
NA	TRBD2	14	TRBJ2-2	TRBV12-3/TRBV12-4	TGTGCCAGTTTGGGGGAGGGTAGCGGCGGGGAGCTGTTTTTT	CASLGEGSGGELFF
NA	NA	16	TRBJ2-1	TRBV27	TGTGCCAGCAGTGCAATGACACGCGGCTCCTACAATGAGCAGTTCTTC	CASSAMTRGSYNEQFF
NA	TRBD2	15	TRBJ2-2	TRBV30	TGTGCCTGGGAATCGGGACTAGCGGGGACCGGGGAGCTGTTTTTT	CAWESGLAGTGELFF
many	NA	12	TRBJ2-2	TRBV6-2/TRBV6-3	TGTGCCAGCAGCCCCGTCCCCGGGGAGCTGTTTTTT	CASSPVPGELFF
many	NA	14	TRBJ2-1	TRBV13	TGTGCCAGCAGCTTAAGGGAAAGGGGCAGTGAGCAGTTCTTC	CASSLRERGSEQFF
NA	TRBD1	15	TRBJ2-3	TRBV7-6	TGTGCCAGCAGCTTAATAGAGACAGGGAAAGATACGCAGTATTTT	CASSLIETGKDTQYF
many	NA	14	TRBJ1-1	TRBV2	TGTGCCAGCAGTGGCGGGGTGTGGGGCACTGAAGCTTTCTTT	CASSGGVWGTEAFF
NA	TRBD2	16	TRBJ2-1	TRBV6-1	TGTGCCACCAGTGACCCGACTAGCGACCTTAGGGATGAGCAGTTCTTC	CATSDPTSDLRDEQFF
NA	TRBD1	16	TRBJ2-7	TRBV11-2	TGTGCCAGCAGCTTAACCAGGACAGGGAGCTCCTACGAGCAGTACTTC	CASSLTRTGSSYEQYF
many	TRBD1	18	TRBJ2-1	TRBV3-1	TGTGCCAGCAGCCCGGATTGGACAGGGGGCTACTCCTACAATGAGCAGTTCTTC	CASSPDWTGGYSYNEQFF